One and the same sample provided the 12 T cell receptor beta chains below, sequenced in a study of vaccination effects on CD4 cells after COVID-19. These receptors are not linked to any known antigen. The method was immunoSEQ multiplex PCR; TCRdb's version includes in-frame clones alone and lacks a portion of them. The profile shows around 68,000 clones, under 90% of them singletons. Within the ViraFEST assay, antigen-specific CD4+ T cells underwent expansion with viral peptide pools prior to sequencing. Following 10 days of culture, CD4+ T cells were isolated. No vaccinee had earlier SARS-CoV-2 infection, and nucleocapsid antibodies were negative. This specimen consisted of CD4+ T cells from PBMCs cultured with SARS-CoV-2 spike peptides, obtained before COVID-19 vaccination. The receptors were sampled from a human donor who received a COVID-19 vaccine.

The chain is built from TRBV5-5 and TRBJ2-1; 8 bases align to TRBD2. The germline V gene encodes CDR1 SGHKS and CDR2 YYEKEE (reference sequence). The ends lost 0 bases at V and 4 bases at J; junction bases unmatched: 6. CDR3 length: 16 residues. As DNA, the CDR3 is TGTGCCAGCAGCTTGGTGGCGGGGGGACTATACAATGAGCAGTTCTTC. Its translation is CASSLVAGGLYNEQFF.

This chain uses TRBV19 with TRBJ1-6, with 9 bases aligning to TRBD1. This CDR3 comprises 14 residues. Losses at the gene ends were 10 bases for V and 7 bases for J; bases not matched to a gene: 8. From germline, CDR1 is LNHDA and CDR2 SQIVND (reference sequence). The CDR3 protein is CATSRTGDNSPLHF. For the CDR3, the DNA is TGTGCCACCTCCCGGACAGGGGACAATTCACCCCTCCACTTT.

This chain links TRBV9 with TRBJ2-5; 8 nucleotides match TRBD1. Germline V gene sequence: CDR1 SGDLS, CDR2 YYNGEE. V lost 4 bases, J lost 5 bases, and 4 bases stayed unmatched. This CDR3 has 13 amino acids. The CDR3 loop is CASSRDRQETQYF. CDR3 DNA: TGTGCCAGCAGCCGGGACAGGCAGGAGACCCAGTACTTC.

This sequence joins TRBV24-1 and TRBJ2-2; 7 bases agree with TRBD1. Germline CDR1 and CDR2: KGHDR and SFDVKD. Trimming at V came to 5 bases and at J to 3 bases, leaving 5 bases not matched to a gene. This CDR3 comprises 15 residues. The CDR3 loop reads CATSVGQGDTGELFF. The DNA for the CDR3 is TGTGCCACCAGTGTGGGGCAGGGGGACACCGGGGAGCTGTTTTTT.

The genes are TRBV19 and TRBJ1-5, with D perhaps TRBD1 (5 bases). With 6 bases removed from V and 6 bases from J, the gap between germline ends came to 18 bases. Germline V lookup: CDR1 LNHDA, CDR2 SQIVND (reference sequence). The CDR3 totals 15 residues. The CDR3 DNA follows: TGTGCCAGTAGGGCCGTTGGGGCTACAGGTCAGCCCCAGCATTTT. This codes for CASRAVGATGQPQHF.

The chain employs TRBV7-3 and TRBJ2-3; D may match TRBD1 or TRBD2 (5 bases each). CDR1 is SGHTA, CDR2 FQGTGA, per germline. V lost 0 bases to trimming and J lost 0 bases, with 13 bases between them. The CDR3 spans 17 residues. Here the CDR3 DNA reads TGTGCCAGCAGCTTAACAATCGGGACCAAGAGCACAGATACGCAGTATTTT. Residues: CASSLTIGTKSTDTQYF.

This clone was found once. The chain recombines TRBV3-1 (or the pseudogene TRBV3-2) with TRBJ2-7, with TRBD1 as a possible D gene (6 bases). The ends were cut back, 1 base at V and 2 bases at J, with 18 bases in the middle. Germline V lookup: CDR1 LGHDT, CDR2 YNNKEL (reference sequence). The CDR3 is 17 residues long. Here the CDR3 reads CASSQGLVRDITYEQYV. Here the CDR3 DNA reads TGTGCCAGCAGCCAAGGTCTAGTAAGGGACATAACCTACGAGCAGTACGTC.

The rearrangement uses TRBV27 and TRBJ1-4; D is perhaps TRBD1 (5 bases). The CDR3 is 17 amino acids. Germline CDR1 is MNHEY and CDR2 is SMNVEV (reference sequence). Trimming removed 5 bases from V and 5 bases from J, with 21 bases in between. The CDR3 loop is CASSRRHAGERNEKLFF. The CDR3 nucleotides read TGTGCCAGCAGTAGGAGGCACGCGGGGGAGAGGAATGAAAAACTGTTTTTT.

This sequence joins TRBV5-4 and TRBJ2-1; TRBD2 matches 10 bases. The germline V gene has CDR1 SGHNT and CDR2 YYREEE (reference sequence). This CDR3 contains 15 residues. V dropped 4 bases and J dropped 4; count of bases not matched to a gene: 5. CDR3 region: CASSPGLAAYNEQFF. CDR3 coding DNA: TGTGCCAGCAGCCCCGGACTAGCGGCATACAATGAGCAGTTCTTC. Looking up the rest from reference TRBV5-4 and TRBJ2-1 gives the full variable domain: ETGVTQSPTHLIKTRGQQVTLRCSSQSGHNTVSWYQQALGQGPQFIFQYYREEENGRGNFPPRFSGLQFPNYSSELNVNALELDDSALYLCASSPGLAAYNEQFFGPGTRLTVL.

The sample holds a few counts of this clone. The rearrangement joins TRBV7-9 to TRBJ2-7; D perhaps matches TRBD1 (6 bases). The ends were cut back, 4 bases at V and 4 bases at J, with 8 bases in the middle. In germline, CDR1 is SEHNR, CDR2 FQNEAQ (reference sequence). This CDR3 comprises 12 residues. The CDR3: CASSSQGYEQYV. Here the CDR3 DNA reads TGTGCCAGCAGCTCACAGGGATACGAGCAGTACGTC.

This chain uses TRBV7-3 with TRBJ1-6, with D perhaps matching TRBD1 (5 bases). V was trimmed by 4 bases and J by 5 bases, leaving 9 bases between them. This CDR3 region has 14 residues. Germline assignment: CDR1 SGHTA and CDR2 FQGTGA. CDR3 in amino acids: CASSWRGHNSPLHF. CDR3 nucleotide sequence: TGTGCCAGCAGCTGGAGGGGCCATAATTCACCCCTCCACTTT. Drawing the rest from reference TRBV7-3 and TRBJ1-6, the complete variable domain is GAGVSQTPSNKVTEKGKYVELRCDPISGHTALYWYRQSLGQGPEFLIYFQGTGAADDSGLPNDRFFAVRPEGSVSTLKIQRTERGDSAVYLCASSWRGHNSPLHFGNGTRLTVT.

This chain connects TRBV6-5 to TRBJ2-7; tentative D call: TRBD1 (6 bases). The germline CDR1 and CDR2 sequences are MNHEY and SVGAGI. The V end was cut by 5 bases, the J end by 2 bases, with 16 bases between. This CDR3 contains 15 residues. CDR3 loop: CASSKGIEGAYEQYV. CDR3 sequence (DNA): TGTGCCAGCAGTAAGGGAATCGAGGGGGCCTACGAGCAGTACGTC.